A single sample is the source of the 14 T cell receptor beta chains below, sequenced in a study of T cell responses to AZD1222 COVID-19 vaccine. The table came from immunoSEQ multiplex PCR; TCRdb's copy has only in-frame clones and leaves some out. The data contain some 250,000 clones, 94% of them seen just once; the ten biggest clones take up about 0.5%. The sequences come from peripheral blood, collected 28 days after the second AZD1222 dose. Receptors were obtained from an adult who received the AZD1222 COVID-19 vaccine.

The chain couples TRBV18 to TRBJ2-2; no clear D gene. CDR1 and CDR2 (germline): KGHSH, LQKENI. CDR3 size: 14 residues. Between the trimmed V and J ends, which lost 4 bases and 2 bases, there was a span of 8 bases. CDR3 region: CASSLQINTGELFF. CDR3 DNA sequence: TGTGCCAGCTCACTCCAAATTAACACCGGGGAGCTGTTTTTT.

This clone was recorded only once. The chain couples TRBV19 to TRBJ1-3; D is undetermined. In germline, CDR1 is LNHDA, CDR2 SQIVND (reference sequence). The CDR3 has 12 amino acids. The V gene lost 5 bases and the J gene lost 2 bases, with 4 bases spanning the gap. As DNA, the CDR3 is TGTGCCAGTAGTCCCCCTGGAAACACCATATATTTT. It translates to CASSPPGNTIYF.

The V and J genes are TRBV27 and TRBJ2-7; no definite D call. This CDR3 has 14 amino acids. Per the germline V gene, CDR1 is MNHEY and CDR2 is SMNVEV (reference sequence). V lost 0 bases and J 1 base, leaving 7 bases between the germline ends. The CDR3, as DNA: TGTGCCAGCAGTTTATCGACACATTCCTACGAGCAGTACTTC. This gives the protein CASSLSTHSYEQYF.

This chain links TRBV7-3 with TRBJ2-1, with a weak D call TRBD2 (5 bases). This CDR3 comprises 14 residues. V gave up 5 bases and J gave up 2 bases, with 10 bases separating them. Germline CDR1 reads SGHTA; CDR2 reads FQGTGA. In DNA, the CDR3 is TGTGCCAGCAGCAAAACCGGGACCTACAATGAGCAGTTCTTC. Its translation is CASSKTGTYNEQFF.

The chain employs TRBV4-2 and TRBJ2-7; 7 bases are shared with TRBD1. Per germline, CDR1 LGHNA and CDR2 YNFKEQ. CDR3 length equals 15 residues. Trimming at V came to 2 bases and at J to 7 bases, leaving 11 bases not matched to a gene. The CDR3 protein is CASSQSLQGVGEQYF. In DNA form, the CDR3 reads TGTGCCAGCAGCCAATCGCTGCAGGGGGTAGGGGAGCAGTACTTC.

The chain joins TRBV5-1 to TRBJ1-5; no clear D gene. The CDR3 extends over 14 amino acids. V was trimmed by 0 bases and J by 9 bases, leaving 13 bases between them. Germline loops: CDR1 SGHRS, CDR2 YFSETQ. DNA for the CDR3: TGCGCCAGCAGCTTGGAGCCTGAGGTAGGGCCCCAGCATTTT. Translation gives CASSLEPEVGPQHF.

The V and J genes are TRBV6-2 or TRBV6-3 and TRBJ2-1, with D possibly being TRBD1 or TRBD2 (5 bases each). CDR1 is MNHEY, CDR2 SVGEGT, per germline. The CDR3 spans 16 residues. The V end lost 0 bases, the J end lost 7 bases, and 16 bases lay between the germline ends. CDR3 amino acids: CASSYSRAREGNEQFF. DNA of the CDR3: TGTGCCAGCAGTTACTCGAGGGCTAGAGAGGGGAATGAGCAGTTCTTC.

The chain couples TRBV29-1 to TRBJ2-7; no definite D call. Deletions cut 4 bases from V and 1 base from J, with 8 bases between. Germline lookup yields CDR1 SQVTM and CDR2 ANQGSEA. This CDR3 comprises 12 residues. This CDR3 is CSVGVSSYEQYF. The CDR3 nucleotides are TGCAGCGTTGGCGTCAGTTCCTACGAGCAGTACTTC.

The V and J genes are TRBV27 and TRBJ2-7; 9 bases match TRBD1. The CDR3 loop spans 14 amino acids. CDR1 is MNHEY, CDR2 SMNVEV, per germline (reference sequence). Germline trimming cut 5 bases from V and 7 bases from J; bases unmatched to any gene: 9. The CDR3 region is CASSLRDRVGEQYF. The CDR3 DNA is TGTGCCAGCAGTCTCCGGGACAGGGTGGGTGAGCAGTACTTC.

The chain joins TRBV9 to TRBJ2-7; 10 nucleotides line up with TRBD2. Germline values: CDR1 SGDLS, CDR2 YYNGEE. The CDR3 covers 14 residues. Trimming cost V 4 bases and J 0 bases; bases outside gene matches: 1. The CDR3 DNA follows: TGTGCCAGCAGCTCTAGCGGGAGCTCCTACGAGCAGTACTTC. Residues: CASSSSGSSYEQYF. The whole variable domain, filled in from reference TRBV9 and TRBJ2-7, reads DSGVTQTPKHLITATGQRVTLRCSPRSGDLSVYWYQQSLDQGLQFLIQYYNGEERAKGNILERFSAQQFPDLHSELNLSSLELGDSALYFCASSSSGSSYEQYFGPGTRLTVT.

This clone appeared a single time. This chain links TRBV27 with TRBJ2-7, with D possibly TRBD1 on 5 matching bases. Germline V gene sequence: CDR1 MNHEY, CDR2 SMNVEV (reference sequence). The CDR3 extends over 13 amino acids. Trimming took 4 bases from V and 1 from J, leaving 8 bases between them. The CDR3 DNA reads as TGTGCCAGCAGTTCCCAGGGTTCCTACGAGCAGTACTTC. This codes for CASSSQGSYEQYF.

The rearrangement uses TRBV6-2 or TRBV6-3 and TRBJ2-4, with 7 bases identical to TRBD1. This CDR3 is built from 15 residues. With 5 bases clipped from V and 0 bases from J, the junction kept 4 bases outside the gene matches. CDR1 and CDR2 from the germline V gene are MNHEY and SVGEGT. The CDR3 here is CASSGQAGAKNIQYF. The CDR3 nucleotides are TGTGCCAGCAGTGGACAGGCGGGAGCCAAAAACATTCAGTACTTC.

The rearrangement joins TRBV19 to TRBJ2-2; D not certain. The CDR3 has 16 residues. Germline lookup yields CDR1 LNHDA and CDR2 SQIVND (reference sequence). V lost 3 bases and J 4 bases, leaving 15 bases between the germline ends. The CDR3 nucleotides are TGTGCCAGTAGTATCCATAGCCGGGCCTCCACCGGGGAGCTGTTTTTT. This sequence encodes CASSIHSRASTGELFF.

The V call is TRBV5-4, the J call TRBJ1-2; tentative D call: TRBD1 (6 bases). The CDR3 has 15 residues. Trimming cost V 4 bases and J 2 bases, with 15 bases left between them. Per germline, CDR1 SGHNT and CDR2 YYREEE (reference sequence). The DNA of the CDR3 is TGTGCCAGCAGCACCCCCTCAGGGGCGAACTATGGCTACACCTTC. This sequence encodes CASSTPSGANYGYTF.